Each of the 21 T cell receptor beta chains below was sequenced from the same sample in a study of T cells after somatic rescue of genetic block. The method was immunoSEQ multiplex PCR; TCRdb's version includes in-frame clones alone and lacks a portion of them. The data contain 15,000 or so clones, approximately 70% of them seen just once; the ten biggest clones take up 11% to 15%. Specimen: peripheral blood mononuclear cells (PBMCs). The receptors were sampled from a boy aged 10-17 years.

The chain employs TRBV5-1 and TRBJ1-2; D gene uncertain. V was pared by 2 bases and J by 6 bases, with 11 bases between. The CDR3 consists of 13 residues. The germline V gene has CDR1 SGHRS and CDR2 YFSETQ. CDR3 in amino acids: CASSFLAANGYTF. Written as DNA, the CDR3 is TGCGCCAGCAGCTTTTTAGCAGCAAATGGCTACACCTTC.

The chain employs TRBV7-3 and TRBJ2-1; 10 bases match TRBD1. Looked up from germline, CDR1 is SGHTA and CDR2 is FQGTGA. The CDR3 is 13 residues long. The V gene end was trimmed by 5 bases and the J gene end by 6 bases; junction bases not matched to a gene: 1. The CDR3 bases are TGTGCCAGCAGCCGGACAGGGGGCAATGAGCAGTTCTTC. Its protein product is CASSRTGGNEQFF. Filled out from reference TRBV7-3 and TRBJ2-1, the complete variable domain reads GAGVSQTPSNKVTEKGKYVELRCDPISGHTALYWYRQSLGQGPEFLIYFQGTGAADDSGLPNDRFFAVRPEGSVSTLKIQRTERGDSAVYLCASSRTGGNEQFFGPGTRLTVL.

V and J are TRBV4-2 and TRBJ2-7; D gene ambiguous. The V gene lost 4 bases and the J gene lost 10 bases, with 14 bases spanning the gap. This CDR3 has 12 amino acids. Looked up from germline, CDR1 is LGHNA and CDR2 is YNFKEQ. CDR3 bases: TGTGCCAGCAGCCTCACCGGTAGTTACCAGTACTTC. This sequence encodes CASSLTGSYQYF.

This chain connects TRBV28 to TRBJ1-5; 10 positions match TRBD1. Germline-derived CDR1 and CDR2 are MDHEN and SYDVKM. V dropped 7 bases and J dropped 4; count of bases not matched to a gene: 10. The CDR3 totals 16 residues. In DNA form, the CDR3 reads TGTGCCAGCATCCCGGGGGGACAGGGGTATAATCAGCCCCAGCATTTT. Translated, it gives CASIPGGQGYNQPQHF.

The chain couples TRBV28 to TRBJ2-3; 11 bases fit TRBD2. CDR3 length equals 16 residues. With V trimmed by 7 bases and J by 4 bases, 10 bases remained unmatched. The germline V gene encodes CDR1 MDHEN and CDR2 SYDVKM. The CDR3 region has the DNA TGTGCCAGCACCACTAGCGGGAGATCTACCGCAGATACGCAGTATTTT. Protein product: CASTTSGRSTADTQYF.

This chain connects TRBV5-8 to TRBJ2-3; 14 nucleotides match TRBD2. Germline V gene sequence: CDR1 SGHTS, CDR2 YDEGEE. This CDR3 contains 14 residues. Losses at the gene ends were 2 bases for V and 14 bases for J; bases not matched to a gene: 7. Here the CDR3 reads CASSLGTSGRNGYF. In nucleotides, the CDR3 is TGTGCCAGCAGCTTAGGGACTAGCGGGAGAAACGGGTATTTT.

V is TRBV28 and J is TRBJ1-5, with 7 bases aligning to TRBD1. The V segment lost 6 bases and the J segment 10 bases; nucleotides outside the gene matches: 9. The CDR3 is 13 residues long. Germline assignment: CDR1 MDHEN and CDR2 SYDVKM. The CDR3: CASRGQVYRPQHF. DNA for the CDR3: TGTGCCAGCAGAGGACAGGTCTATCGACCCCAGCATTTT.

The CDR3 DNA follows: TGTGCCAGTAGTTCCCTAGCGGTTAGAACCGGGGAGCTGTTTTTT. The encoded protein is CASSSLAVRTGELFF. The chain joins TRBV19 to TRBJ2-2, with 7 bases fitting TRBD2. This CDR3 has 15 residues. The germline gives CDR1 LNHDA, CDR2 SQIVND (reference sequence). The V and J ends lost 5 bases and 5 bases, in that order; junction bases with no gene match: 8. The full variable domain, completed using reference TRBV19 and TRBJ2-2, is DGGITQSPKYLFRKEGQNVTLSCEQNLNHDAMYWYRQDPGQGLRLIYYSQIVNDFQKGDIAEGYSVSREKKESFPLTVTSAQKNPTAFYLCASSSLAVRTGELFFGEGSRLTVL.

This clone was recorded once. The chain employs TRBV7-3 and TRBJ2-7; 7 nucleotides line up with TRBD1. Germline-derived CDR1 and CDR2 are SGHTA and FQGTGA. V shed 6 bases and J 0 bases; nucleotides not matched to a gene: 8. The length of the CDR3 is 15 residues. This CDR3 reads CASRIGGTASYEQYF. The CDR3 DNA reads as TGTGCCAGCAGGATAGGTGGGACAGCCTCCTACGAGCAGTACTTC.

V gene TRBV28 combines with J gene TRBJ1-2; 9 bases are a match to TRBD1. The CDR3 consists of 16 residues. V dropped 3 bases and J dropped 8; count of bases not matched to a gene: 13. Germline V gene data show CDR1 as MDHEN and CDR2 as SYDVKM. This CDR3 is CASSFGGTGLPEGYTF. DNA of the CDR3: TGTGCCAGCAGTTTCGGGGGGACAGGGCTGCCAGAGGGCTACACCTTC.

The chain employs TRBV4-1 and TRBJ2-7; TRBD1 matches 9 bases. The CDR3 is made up of 15 amino acids. V shed 2 bases, J shed 3 bases, and the junction held 5 bases outside the gene matches. Germline assignment: CDR1 MGHRA and CDR2 YSYEKL. The CDR3 DNA reads as TGCGCCAGCAGCCAACCGGACAGGGGAGGCTACGAGCAGTACTTC. Residues: CASSQPDRGGYEQYF.

The gene calls are TRBV2 and TRBJ2-6; D call uncertain. Trimming took off 1 base at V and 2 bases at J, with 12 bases between the two ends. CDR1 is SNHLY, CDR2 FYNNEI, per germline. This CDR3 is 17 amino acids long. The chain's CDR3 is CASSEGEQWTGANVLTF. Here the CDR3 DNA reads TGTGCCAGCAGTGAAGGGGAACAGTGGACTGGGGCCAACGTCCTGACTTTC.

This clone was seen just once. The genes are TRBV19 and TRBJ2-3; D might be TRBD1 or TRBD2, each matching 5 bases. The CDR3 is 15 amino acids. The V end lost 1 base, the J end lost 3 bases, and 11 bases lay between the germline ends. Per the germline V gene, CDR1 is LNHDA and CDR2 is SQIVND (reference sequence). The CDR3 here is CASSIGGAQTDTQYF. The CDR3 DNA reads as TGTGCCAGTAGTATAGGAGGGGCGCAGACAGATACGCAGTATTTT. Complete variable domain (other parts from reference TRBV19 and TRBJ2-3): DGGITQSPKYLFRKEGQNVTLSCEQNLNHDAMYWYRQDPGQGLRLIYYSQIVNDFQKGDIAEGYSVSREKKESFPLTVTSAQKNPTAFYLCASSIGGAQTDTQYFGPGTRLTVL.

There are a few counts of this clone. The gene calls are TRBV27 and TRBJ2-7; D unresolved. V was shortened by 8 bases and J by 10 bases, with 12 bases between the two germline ends. CDR3 length: 10 residues. Germline V gene lookup returns CDR1 MNHEY and CDR2 SMNVEV (reference sequence). CDR3 in amino acids: CASGPGLQYF. As DNA, the CDR3 is TGTGCCAGCGGTCCCGGGCTTCAGTACTTC.

V usage is TRBV2 and J usage is TRBJ2-1; 9 positions agree with TRBD2. CDR1 is SNHLY, CDR2 FYNNEI, per germline. The CDR3 is made up of 15 amino acids. V trimming: 8 bases; J trimming: 4 bases; junction bases outside the gene matches: 9. This CDR3 is CASEKGLAIYNEQFF. The DNA of the CDR3 is TGTGCCAGCGAAAAGGGACTAGCAATATACAATGAGCAGTTCTTC.

This clone was detected a few times. The V and J genes are TRBV7-9 and TRBJ1-4; D uncertain. This CDR3 is built from 16 residues. V shed 2 bases and J shed 0 bases, with 10 bases lying between them. The V gene's germline CDR1 is SEHNR and CDR2 FQNEAQ (reference sequence). CDR3 bases: TGTGCCAGCAGCTTATCCTCACCTGCAACTAATGAAAAACTGTTTTTT. Amino acids: CASSLSSPATNEKLFF.

The CDR3 protein is CASSLGTNTYEQYF. For the CDR3, the DNA is TGTGCCAGCAGCTTAGGGACCAATACCTACGAGCAGTACTTC. The chain employs TRBV7-3 and TRBJ2-7; D possibly matches TRBD1 or TRBD2 (5 bases each). The V end was cut by 2 bases, the J end by 2 bases, with 10 bases between. This CDR3 has 14 amino acids. Germline values: CDR1 SGHTA, CDR2 FQGTGA. The full variable domain, its missing parts supplied by reference TRBV7-3 and TRBJ2-7, is GAGVSQTPSNKVTEKGKYVELRCDPISGHTALYWYRQSLGQGPEFLIYFQGTGAADDSGLPNDRFFAVRPEGSVSTLKIQRTERGDSAVYLCASSLGTNTYEQYFGPGTRLTVT.

The chain links TRBV7-7 to TRBJ2-3; D call uncertain. The V gene's germline CDR1 is SSHAT and CDR2 FNYEAQ (reference sequence). The CDR3 sequence is 15 residues long. Trimming pared 1 base from V and 1 base from J, leaving 9 bases between. The CDR3 protein is CASSLGLSRTDTQYF. Written as DNA, the CDR3 is TGTGCCAGCAGCTTAGGACTCTCCCGCACAGATACGCAGTATTTT.

V usage is TRBV5-1 and J usage is TRBJ2-7, with TRBD2 identical over 8 bases. This CDR3 contains 14 residues. Germline-derived CDR1 and CDR2 are SGHRS and YFSETQ. Trimming took 7 bases from V and 2 from J; bases not matched to a gene: 8. The CDR3 spells CASAGGAGAYEQYF. The CDR3 nucleotides are TGCGCCAGCGCTGGTGGAGCGGGGGCCTACGAGCAGTACTTC.

The chain uses TRBV7-3 and TRBJ2-1; the match to TRBD1 covers 8 bases. The CDR3 is 15 amino acids. Unmatched junction bases numbered 4, after V lost 1 base and J lost 5 bases. Looked up from germline, CDR1 is SGHTA and CDR2 is FQGTGA. The CDR3 loop reads CASSLRTGKDNEQFF. CDR3 coding DNA: TGTGCCAGCAGCTTAAGGACAGGGAAGGACAATGAGCAGTTCTTC.

The chain joins TRBV7-8 to TRBJ1-5; tentative D call: TRBD1 (6 bases). In germline, CDR1 is SGHVS, CDR2 FQNEAQ. The CDR3 length is 13 residues. Trimming removed 1 base at V and 5 bases at J, with 6 bases between. The CDR3 spells CASSLDRDQPQHF. CDR3 DNA sequence: TGTGCCAGCAGCTTAGACAGGGATCAGCCCCAGCATTTT.